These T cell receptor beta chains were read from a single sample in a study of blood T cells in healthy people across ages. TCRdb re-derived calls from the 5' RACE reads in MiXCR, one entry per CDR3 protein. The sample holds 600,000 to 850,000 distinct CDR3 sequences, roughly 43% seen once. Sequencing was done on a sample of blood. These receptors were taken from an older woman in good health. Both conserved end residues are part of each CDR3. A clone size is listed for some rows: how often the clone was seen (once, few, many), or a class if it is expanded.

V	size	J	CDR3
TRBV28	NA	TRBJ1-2	CASTPGTGTSLYTF
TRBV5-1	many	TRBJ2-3	CASSLSTGGLTDTQYF
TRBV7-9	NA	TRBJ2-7	CASRTGYSYEQYF
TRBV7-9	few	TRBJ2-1	CASSSGQTIGEQFF
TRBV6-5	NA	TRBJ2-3	CASSYGHRTDTQYF
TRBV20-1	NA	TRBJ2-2	CGARDPGDMNTGELFF
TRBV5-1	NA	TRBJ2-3	CASSLESSDTQYF
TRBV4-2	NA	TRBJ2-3	CASSQDLPAGVYAGTQYF
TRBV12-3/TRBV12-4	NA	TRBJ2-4	CASSSATGQLAKNIQYF
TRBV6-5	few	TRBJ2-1	CASSFLRSNHYNEQFF
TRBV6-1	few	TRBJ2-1	CASSEARQGGYNEQFF
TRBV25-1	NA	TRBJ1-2	CASSGIYGTF
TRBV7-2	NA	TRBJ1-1	CASGVGGGHTEAFF
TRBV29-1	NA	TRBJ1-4	CSASKGYTNEKLFF
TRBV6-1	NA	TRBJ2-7	CASSEKGWERDRGGEQYF
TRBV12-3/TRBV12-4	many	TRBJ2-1	CASSYGLAGDNEQFF
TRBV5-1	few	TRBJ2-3	CASSLGAQSTDTQYF
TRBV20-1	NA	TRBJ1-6	CSARVWGTVCNSPLHF
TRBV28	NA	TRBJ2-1	CASSFPGLADNEQFF
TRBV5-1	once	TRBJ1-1	CASSREPQGNTEAFF
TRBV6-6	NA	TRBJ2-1	CASRPGRANEQFF
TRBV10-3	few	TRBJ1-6	CAISTTGSNSPLHF
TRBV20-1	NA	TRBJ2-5	CSAPPGGWETQYF
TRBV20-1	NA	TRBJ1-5	CSARDALMGTRQPQHF
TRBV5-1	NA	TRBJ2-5	CASSSRAGGDQETQYF
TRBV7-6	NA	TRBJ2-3	CASSIGGPPTDTQYF
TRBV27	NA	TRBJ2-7	CASSSTGQGYEQYF
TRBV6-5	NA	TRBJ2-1	CASSYAQTDDEQFF
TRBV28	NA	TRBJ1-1	CASSSQPQTEAFF
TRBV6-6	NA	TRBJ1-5	CASTGGQHNQPQHF
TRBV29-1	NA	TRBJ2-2	CGSGNTGELFF
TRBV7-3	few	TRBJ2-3	CASSPSRVIDTQYF
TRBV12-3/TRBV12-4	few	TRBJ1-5	CASSVQGASNQPQHF
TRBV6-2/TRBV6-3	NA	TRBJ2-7	CASRDDRGGSYEQYF
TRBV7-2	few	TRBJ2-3	CASSAAGTGYTDTQYF
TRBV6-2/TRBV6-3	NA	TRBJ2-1	CASSKIGGHNEQFF
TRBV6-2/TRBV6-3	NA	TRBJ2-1	CASSYSIFGGCEQFF
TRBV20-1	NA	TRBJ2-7	CSASWSDSYEQYF
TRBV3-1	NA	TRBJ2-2	CASSQRAGTGELFF
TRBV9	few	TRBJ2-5	CASSSGQPQETQYF
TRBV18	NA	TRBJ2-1	CASSPREASSYNEQFF
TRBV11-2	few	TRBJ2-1	CASSLGASGSSFNEQFF
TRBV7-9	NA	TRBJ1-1	CASSRGQGGAFF
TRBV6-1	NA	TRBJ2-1	CASSETTGRHEQFF
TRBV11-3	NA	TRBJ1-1	CASSPNGQANTEAFF
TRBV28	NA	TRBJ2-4	CASSSLDRGQNIQYF